This T cell receptor (beta chain) was documented in a study of CXCR3-negative and CXCR3-positive naive CD8 T cells. The CDR3 extends over 15 amino acids. From germline, CDR1 is DFQATT and CDR2 SNEGSKA (reference sequence). Study observations and caveats: TRB CDR3 hydrophobicity was greater in CXCR3-positive naive cells than in CXCR3-negative naive cells. Both naive subsets had comparably high diversity; memory CD8+ cells much lower. Similar TRBV-TRBJ usage characterized naive CXCR3-negative and CXCR3-positive cells; memory cells differed.

cDNA libraries for TRB were generated by 5' RACE incorporating UMI labels. TCRdb reanalyzed the 5' RACE reads, giving one entry per CDR3 protein sequence and no DNA. The sample yields 150,000 or so distinct CDR3 sequences, of which the top ten take up 0.45% to 0.6%. Comment on this clonotype: Its matching antigen is unknown.

The chain has TRBV20-1 and TRBJ1-4. Sequencing was carried out using naive CXCR3+ CD8+ T cells from blood. Documented subset: CD45RO-CCR7+CD27+CD95- naive CD8+ T cells expressing CXCR3 (TNR3+). The receptor was derived from a human donor in good health. Some clones in this sample may be carry-over from other donors' samples. The CDR3 sequence is CSARDLGGSNEKLFF.